This entry lists 8 T cell receptor beta chains sequenced from one sample in a study of blood T cell repertoires in COVID-19. The repertoire was sequenced with immunoSEQ multiplex PCR; TCRdb's copy has only in-frame clones and lacks some. This sample has some 110,000 clones, with around three quarters found just once. The specimen sequenced was peripheral blood. Source of these receptors: a man between 60 and 75 years old with active or convalescent COVID-19.

The J gene is TRBJ1-2, the V gene TRBV28; maybe TRBD1 (6 bases). V dropped 9 bases and J dropped 8 bases, with 13 bases sitting between them. The CDR3 is 11 amino acids. Germline CDR1 MDHEN, CDR2 SYDVKM. The DNA for the CDR3 is TGTGCCAGTCTACAGGGTGCCGGCTACACCTTC. Protein product: CASLQGAGYTF.

The rearrangement links TRBV3-1 (or the pseudogene TRBV3-2) to TRBJ2-3; 7 bases map to TRBD2. This CDR3 spans 15 amino acids. CDR1 and CDR2 from the germline V gene are LGHDT and YNNKEL (reference sequence). Losses at the gene ends were 0 bases for V and 0 bases for J; bases not matched to a gene: 0. CDR3 loop: CASSQEAGSTDTQYF. CDR3 DNA: TGTGCCAGCAGCCAAGAAGCGGGGAGCACAGATACGCAGTATTTT.

This sequence joins TRBV28 and TRBJ2-2, with a tentative D call TRBD1 (5 bases). The germline V gene encodes CDR1 MDHEN and CDR2 SYDVKM. This CDR3 has 11 amino acids. V was trimmed by 6 bases and J by 7 bases, leaving 6 bases between them. CDR3 DNA sequence: TGTGCCAGCAGGGGGCTCGGGGAGCTGTTTTTT. Encoded protein: CASRGLGELFF.

V is TRBV9 and J is TRBJ2-2, with D possibly being TRBD1 (6 bases). Germline lookup yields CDR1 SGDLS and CDR2 YYNGEE. The CDR3 runs to 17 residues. Trimming stripped 2 bases from V and 5 bases from J, with 19 bases between. CDR3 amino acids: CASSVQGQGKGTGELFF. CDR3 DNA sequence: TGTGCCAGCAGCGTCCAGGGGCAGGGGAAAGGAACCGGGGAGCTGTTTTTT.

This clone was counted a single time. The V and J genes are TRBV24-1 and TRBJ2-4, with D tentatively TRBD2 (6 bases). Germline values: CDR1 KGHDR, CDR2 SFDVKD. Trimming took off 3 bases at V and 1 base at J, with 12 bases between the two ends. This CDR3 has 16 amino acids. The CDR3 reads CATSDATAGAKNIQYF. The CDR3 nucleotides read TGTGCCACCAGTGATGCCACCGCGGGGGCCAAAAACATTCAGTACTTC.

The chain uses TRBV9 and TRBJ2-2, with 7 positions matching TRBD2. The CDR3 consists of 17 residues. The junction had 14 bases not matched to a gene; V was cut back by 4 bases and J by 5 bases. Germline CDR1 and CDR2: SGDLS and YYNGEE. Here the CDR3 DNA reads TGTGCCAGCAGCCCGCGGGGGACGGGAGGACGAACCGGGGAGCTGTTTTTT. It translates to CASSPRGTGGRTGELFF.

This clone has just a few counts. Other nucleotide sequences in the sample specify the same CDR3. The J gene is TRBJ2-7, the V gene TRBV4-3; possibly TRBD1 for D (6 bases). The CDR3 extends over 15 amino acids. V was clipped by 0 bases and J by 4 bases, with 13 bases between them. CDR1 and CDR2 from the germline V gene are LGHNA and YSLEER. The CDR3 is CASSQDRGGGYEQYF. CDR3 nucleotide sequence: TGCGCCAGCAGCCAAGACAGGGGTGGCGGTTACGAGCAGTACTTC.

This clone was seen only once. CDR3 nucleotides: TGCGCCAGCAGCCTTTGGGGGGGCGGAAAAGTCAACACTGAAGCTTTCTTT. Translating gives CASSLWGGGKVNTEAFF. The chain has TRBV5-1 and TRBJ1-1; tentatively, D is TRBD1 (6 bases). Germline V gives CDR1 SGHRS, CDR2 YFSETQ. The CDR3 runs to 17 residues. V was trimmed by 4 bases and J by 2 bases, leaving 21 bases between them.